One sample yielded the 31 T cell receptor beta chains listed below, sequenced in a study of T cells after somatic rescue of genetic block. The table came from immunoSEQ multiplex PCR; TCRdb's copy has only in-frame clones and leaves some out. The repertoire consists of about 67,000 clones, with roughly nine tenths occurring once and the leading ten covering about 3%. Sequencing was done on a sample of peripheral blood mononuclear cells (PBMCs). The receptor set was obtained from a man aged 35-49 years.

The chain employs TRBV9 and TRBJ1-4, with TRBD1 identical over 11 bases. From germline, CDR1 is SGDLS and CDR2 YYNGEE. V lost 3 bases and J lost 7; bases outside the gene matches: 5. CDR3 length: 15 amino acids. CDR3: CASSEGGQGGEKLFF. The CDR3 coding sequence is TGTGCCAGCAGCGAAGGGGGACAGGGGGGTGAAAAACTGTTTTTT.

The V and J genes are TRBV11-2 and TRBJ1-6, with TRBD1 as a possible D gene (5 bases). The germline V and J ends were trimmed by 5 bases and 9 bases, with 20 bases remaining between them. The CDR3 length is 16 residues. Germline V gives CDR1 SGHAT, CDR2 FQNNGV. This CDR3 is CASSPRGGTGGSPLHF. The CDR3 region has the DNA TGTGCCAGCAGCCCCCGCGGAGGAACGGGGGGTTCACCCCTCCACTTT.

J is TRBJ2-5 and V is TRBV7-9; D is undetermined. V was trimmed by 4 bases and J by 2 bases, leaving 17 bases between them. This CDR3 is 16 amino acids long. Germline V gene lookup returns CDR1 SEHNR and CDR2 FQNEAQ (reference sequence). CDR3 sequence reads: CASSSNVAAEQETQYF. The CDR3 DNA sequence: TGTGCCAGCAGCTCGAACGTTGCGGCAGAGCAAGAGACCCAGTACTTC. Drawing the rest from reference TRBV7-9 and TRBJ2-5, the complete variable domain is DTGVSQNPRHKITKRGQNVTFRCDPISEHNRLYWYRQTLGQGPEFLTYFQNEAQLEKSRLLSDRFSAERPKGSFSTLEIQRTEQGDSAMYLCASSSNVAAEQETQYFGPGTRLLVL.

The rearrangement joins TRBV4-1 to TRBJ2-7; 11 bases line up with TRBD2. V was pared by 1 base and J by 6 bases, with 5 bases of the junction left unmatched. This CDR3 spans 15 amino acids. Germline assignment: CDR1 MGHRA and CDR2 YSYEKL. The CDR3 bases are TGCGCCAGCAGCCAAGGACTAGCGGGAAGAGGCGAGCAGTACTTC. Translated, it gives CASSQGLAGRGEQYF.

This chain uses TRBV27 with TRBJ2-5; 8 bases are shared with TRBD1. Germline-derived CDR1 and CDR2 are MNHEY and SMNVEV (reference sequence). The CDR3 has 14 residues. With 2 bases clipped from V and 4 bases from J, the junction kept 3 bases outside the gene matches. CDR3: CASSLNRGTETQYF. In DNA form, the CDR3 reads TGTGCCAGCAGTTTAAACAGGGGGACAGAGACCCAGTACTTC.

The J gene is TRBJ1-4, the V gene TRBV7-9; D is perhaps TRBD1 (5 bases). Looked up from germline, CDR1 is SEHNR and CDR2 is FQNEAQ (reference sequence). Trimming stripped 1 base from V and 8 bases from J, with 11 bases between. The CDR3 extends over 14 amino acids. This CDR3 reads CASSLEAGREKLFF. For the CDR3, the DNA is TGTGCCAGCAGCTTAGAGGCAGGGAGAGAAAAACTGTTTTTT.

The chain joins TRBV5-1 to TRBJ2-3; D not certain. Germline values: CDR1 SGHRS, CDR2 YFSETQ. CDR3 length: 16 amino acids. Trimming took 0 bases from V and 0 from J, leaving 11 bases between them. The CDR3 DNA is TGCGCCAGCAGCTTGGAAAGTCTGGGTAGCACAGATACGCAGTATTTT. The encoded protein is CASSLESLGSTDTQYF.

This clone showed up just once. The chain combines TRBV10-1 with TRBJ2-7; D gene uncertain. The CDR3 sequence is 14 residues long. Looked up from germline, CDR1 is WNHNN and CDR2 is SYGVQD (reference sequence). The V end was cut by 6 bases, the J end by 2 bases, with 14 bases between. CDR3 loop: CASSERTGPYEQYF. Written as DNA, the CDR3 is TGCGCCAGCAGCGAGAGGACGGGTCCCTACGAGCAGTACTTC.

The V call is TRBV18, the J call TRBJ1-5; D not certain. The CDR3 length is 12 residues. Germline CDR1 and CDR2: KGHSH and LQKENI. The V and J ends lost 0 bases and 9 bases respectively, with 6 bases between them. The CDR3 sequence is CASSPPAGPQHF. Here the CDR3 DNA reads TGTGCCAGCTCACCACCCGCGGGGCCCCAGCATTTT.

V and J are TRBV9 and TRBJ1-1; 12 nucleotides match TRBD1. Germline-derived CDR1 and CDR2 are SGDLS and YYNGEE. Unmatched junction bases numbered 7, after V lost 3 bases and J lost 4 bases. The CDR3 sequence is 16 residues long. CDR3 nucleotide sequence: TGTGCCAGCAGCGGAAGGGGACAGGGGGCGCGCACTGAAGCTTTCTTT. This codes for CASSGRGQGARTEAFF.

V usage is TRBV29-1 and J usage is TRBJ1-1; no definite D call. CDR3 length: 11 amino acids. In germline, CDR1 is SQVTM, CDR2 ANQGSEA. V lost 4 bases and J 8 bases, leaving 11 bases between the germline ends. CDR3 amino acids: CSVGVGSEAFF. In nucleotides, the CDR3 is TGCAGCGTTGGAGTAGGGTCGGAAGCTTTCTTT.

The chain joins TRBV14 to TRBJ1-2; TRBD1 is a possible D gene (5 bases). V gave up 4 bases and J gave up 3 bases, with 15 bases separating them. The CDR3 sequence is 15 residues long. Looked up from germline, CDR1 is SGHDN and CDR2 is FVKESK. The CDR3 reads CASSPQAGTHYGYTF. CDR3 bases: TGTGCCAGCAGCCCTCAGGCGGGGACTCACTATGGCTACACCTTC.

The chain uses TRBV18 and TRBJ1-4, with a weak D call TRBD1 (5 bases). Per germline, CDR1 KGHSH and CDR2 LQKENI. V shed 4 bases and J shed 3 bases, with 9 bases lying between them. The CDR3 contains 14 residues. CDR3 in amino acids: CASSRGRPNEKLFF. The CDR3 DNA reads as TGTGCCAGCTCACGGGGACGGCCTAATGAAAAACTGTTTTTT.

Here the CDR3 reads CASSELAGVGEQYF. CDR3 coding DNA: TGTGCCAGCAGTGAACTAGCGGGGGTGGGAGAGCAGTACTTC. This chain links TRBV25-1 with TRBJ2-7, with 10 bases fitting TRBD2. The CDR3 loop spans 14 amino acids. Germline V gene sequence: CDR1 MGHDK, CDR2 SYGVNS. After removal of 2 bases from V and 7 bases from J, the junction contained 5 bases not matched to a gene.

The table lists this clone with a count of one. Other DNA variants within this sample encode the same CDR3. The chain couples TRBV2 to TRBJ1-5; TRBD1 aligns across 10 bases. The CDR3 has 14 residues. V shed 6 bases, J shed 4 bases, and the junction held 3 bases outside the gene matches. Germline values: CDR1 SNHLY, CDR2 FYNNEI. The CDR3 DNA reads as TGTGCCAGCAGGAGGGACAGGGGTAATCAGCCCCAGCATTTT. It yields the protein CASRRDRGNQPQHF.

V and J are TRBV7-9 and TRBJ2-3; weak D call: TRBD1 (5 bases). The CDR3 sequence is 12 residues long. Germline CDR1 is SEHNR and CDR2 is FQNEAQ (reference sequence). Trimming pared 5 bases from V and 5 bases from J, leaving 8 bases between. CDR3 DNA: TGTGCCAGCAGCGCTCAGGGAGATACGCAGTATTTT. This codes for CASSAQGDTQYF. The whole variable domain, remainder taken from reference TRBV7-9 and TRBJ2-3, is DTGVSQNPRHKITKRGQNVTFRCDPISEHNRLYWYRQTLGQGPEFLTYFQNEAQLEKSRLLSDRFSAERPKGSFSTLEIQRTEQGDSAMYLCASSAQGDTQYFGPGTRLTVL.

V gene TRBV9 combines with J gene TRBJ2-7; D gene uncertain. The CDR3 runs 13 residues. The V gene lost 4 bases and the J gene lost 6 bases, with 14 bases spanning the gap. The germline gives CDR1 SGDLS, CDR2 YYNGEE. CDR3 in amino acids: CASSPLTAGEQYF. The CDR3, as DNA: TGTGCCAGCAGCCCTCTCACAGCAGGCGAGCAGTACTTC.

The V and J genes are TRBV2 and TRBJ1-1; D ambiguous. V lost 2 bases and J lost 10, with 11 bases in between. This CDR3 region has 12 residues. Germline loops: CDR1 SNHLY, CDR2 FYNNEI. The CDR3 region is CASSELGSRAFF. CDR3 sequence (DNA): TGTGCCAGCAGTGAATTGGGGAGTAGAGCTTTCTTT.

The chain is built from TRBV7-8 and TRBJ2-7; 11 nucleotides line up with TRBD2. CDR3 length equals 16 residues. The germline CDR1 and CDR2 sequences are SGHVS and FQNEAQ. Losses at the gene ends were 0 bases for V and 2 bases for J; bases not matched to a gene: 3. This CDR3 is CASSLAVAGGTYEQYF. CDR3 bases: TGTGCCAGCAGCTTAGCGGTAGCGGGAGGGACCTACGAGCAGTACTTC.

This chain joins TRBV6-4 and TRBJ2-1; TRBD2 agrees at 10 bases. The CDR3 runs to 15 residues. V trimming: 8 bases; J trimming: 2 bases; junction bases outside the gene matches: 6. CDR1 is MRHNA and CDR2 is SNTAGT in the germline V gene. CDR3 sequence reads: CASGPSGSPYNEQFF. CDR3 nucleotide sequence: TGTGCCAGCGGACCTAGCGGGAGTCCCTACAATGAGCAGTTCTTC.

This CDR3 is CASSQDRRGTGGYEQYF. The CDR3 bases are TGCGCCAGCAGCCAAGATCGTCGAGGGACAGGGGGCTACGAGCAGTACTTC. The rearrangement uses TRBV4-1 and TRBJ2-7; 11 bases fit TRBD1. The ends lost 0 bases at V and 3 bases at J; junction bases unmatched: 7. There are 17 residues in the CDR3. CDR1 and CDR2 from the germline V gene are MGHRA and YSYEKL.

This clone was seen only a few times. The chain carries TRBV6-1 and TRBJ1-2; D is unresolved. The CDR3 sequence is 12 residues long. Trimming took 8 bases from V and 2 from J, leaving 9 bases between them. Germline CDR1 MNHNS, CDR2 SASEGT. CDR3 region: CASGRQNYGYTF. The CDR3 bases are TGTGCCAGCGGGCGGCAGAACTATGGCTACACCTTC.

The chain joins TRBV28 to TRBJ2-2; 11 nucleotides line up with TRBD1. Trimming removed 5 bases from V and 6 bases from J; junction bases left unmatched: 5. The germline gives CDR1 MDHEN, CDR2 SYDVKM. The CDR3 covers 15 residues. The chain's CDR3 is CASSAWTGGSGELFF. In DNA form, the CDR3 reads TGTGCCAGCAGTGCCTGGACAGGGGGCTCCGGGGAGCTGTTTTTT.

This clone turned up a few times. V is TRBV27 and J is TRBJ2-2; 10 bases match TRBD2. CDR1 and CDR2 from the germline V gene are MNHEY and SMNVEV (reference sequence). This CDR3 has 17 amino acids. The junction had 8 bases not matched to a gene; V was cut back by 4 bases and J by 3 bases. In DNA, the CDR3 is TGTGCCAGCAGTTCCCCGGCTAGCGGGAGTTACACCGGGGAGCTGTTTTTT. Its translation: CASSSPASGSYTGELFF.

CDR3 loop: CASSQGAGDQPQHF. The CDR3 DNA reads TGCGCCAGCAGCCAAGGGGCAGGGGATCAGCCCCAGCATTTT. V is TRBV4-3 and J is TRBJ1-5; possible D gene TRBD1, 6 bases. V lost 1 base and J 5 bases, leaving 9 bases between the germline ends. Germline assignment: CDR1 LGHNA and CDR2 YSLEER. CDR3 size: 14 residues.

The chain employs TRBV7-2 and TRBJ2-7; no clear D gene. This CDR3 contains 15 residues. The V and J ends lost 2 bases and 7 bases respectively, with 18 bases between them. CDR1 SGHTA and CDR2 FQGNSA come from the germline V gene. Here the CDR3 DNA reads TGTGCCAGCAGCTTATATTTGATGGAAACGGGTGAGCAGTACTTC. It yields the protein CASSLYLMETGEQYF.

This chain links TRBV5-1 with TRBJ1-4, with D possibly being TRBD1 (5 bases). The V end was cut by 3 bases, the J end by 5 bases, with 11 bases between. The CDR3 has 14 amino acids. Germline CDR1 reads SGHRS; CDR2 reads YFSETQ. The CDR3 nucleotides are TGCGCCAGCAGCTCGGGACGTTTGAATGAAAAACTGTTTTTT. Amino acid sequence: CASSSGRLNEKLFF.

This rearrangement joins TRBV27 to TRBJ2-3; TRBD2 agrees at 9 bases. Germline assignment: CDR1 MNHEY and CDR2 SMNVEV (reference sequence). Losses at the gene ends were 5 bases for V and 4 bases for J; bases not matched to a gene: 19. The CDR3 is 19 residues long. Written as DNA, the CDR3 is TGTGCCAGCAGTCCAAGGGGCGGGAGGGCCTTCCAGCGCCCAGATACGCAGTATTTT. Translation: CASSPRGGRAFQRPDTQYF.

The chain recombines TRBV5-6 with TRBJ2-7; 11 nucleotides match TRBD2. The ends lost 4 bases at V and 6 bases at J; junction bases unmatched: 9. The CDR3 totals 15 residues. Germline V gene lookup returns CDR1 SGHDT and CDR2 YYEEEE. The CDR3 sequence: CASSRSLAGVGEQYF. The CDR3 coding sequence is TGTGCCAGCAGCAGATCACTAGCGGGAGTTGGCGAGCAGTACTTC.

The CDR3 loop is CASSVPKGLDKRNTEAFF. CDR3 sequence (DNA): TGTGCCAGCAGCGTCCCTAAGGGCCTAGATAAGAGGAACACTGAAGCTTTCTTT. V and J are TRBV7-9 and TRBJ1-1; D unclear. Trimming left V 5 bases short and J 1 base short, with 23 bases between. In germline, CDR1 is SEHNR, CDR2 FQNEAQ (reference sequence). This CDR3 region has 18 residues.

The gene calls are TRBV7-8 and TRBJ2-1, with D unclear. The CDR3 runs to 15 residues. Germline CDR1 is SGHVS and CDR2 is FQNEAQ. V lost 4 bases and J 0 bases, leaving 10 bases between the germline ends. The CDR3 DNA follows: TGTGCCAGCAGCTCTTTAAAGGGCTCCTACAATGAGCAGTTCTTC. This codes for CASSSLKGSYNEQFF.